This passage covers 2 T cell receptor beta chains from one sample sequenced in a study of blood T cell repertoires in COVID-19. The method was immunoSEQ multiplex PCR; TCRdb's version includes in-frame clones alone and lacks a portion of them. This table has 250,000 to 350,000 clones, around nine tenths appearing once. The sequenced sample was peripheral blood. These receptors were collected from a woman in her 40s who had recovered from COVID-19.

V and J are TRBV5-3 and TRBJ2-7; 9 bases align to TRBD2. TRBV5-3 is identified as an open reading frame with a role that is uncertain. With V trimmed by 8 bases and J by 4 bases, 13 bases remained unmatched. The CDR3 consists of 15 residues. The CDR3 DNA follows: TGTGCCAGCACAAGAAAGCGGGAGGTTCGATACGAGCAGTACTTC. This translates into CASTRKREVRYEQYF.

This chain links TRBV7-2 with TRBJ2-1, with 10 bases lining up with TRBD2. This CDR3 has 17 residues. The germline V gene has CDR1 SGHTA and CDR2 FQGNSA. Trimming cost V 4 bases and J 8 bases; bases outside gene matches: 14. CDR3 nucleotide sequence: TGTGCCAGCAGCTCCCGGGGAGGTCTAGCGGGAGCATATGAGCAGTTCTTC. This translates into CASSSRGGLAGAYEQFF.